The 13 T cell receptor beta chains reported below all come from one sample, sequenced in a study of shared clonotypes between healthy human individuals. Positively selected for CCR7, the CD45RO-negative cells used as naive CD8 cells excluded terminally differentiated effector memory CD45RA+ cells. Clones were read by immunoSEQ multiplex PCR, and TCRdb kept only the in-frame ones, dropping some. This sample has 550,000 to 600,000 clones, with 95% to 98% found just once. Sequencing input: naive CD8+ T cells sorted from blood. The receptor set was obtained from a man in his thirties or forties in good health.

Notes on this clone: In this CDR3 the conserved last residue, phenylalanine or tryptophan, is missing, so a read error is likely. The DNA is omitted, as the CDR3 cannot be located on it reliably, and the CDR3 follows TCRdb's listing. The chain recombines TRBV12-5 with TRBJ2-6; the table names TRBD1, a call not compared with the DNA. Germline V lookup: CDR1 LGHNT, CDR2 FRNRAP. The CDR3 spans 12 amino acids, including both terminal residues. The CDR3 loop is CASGCCTLQDKV.

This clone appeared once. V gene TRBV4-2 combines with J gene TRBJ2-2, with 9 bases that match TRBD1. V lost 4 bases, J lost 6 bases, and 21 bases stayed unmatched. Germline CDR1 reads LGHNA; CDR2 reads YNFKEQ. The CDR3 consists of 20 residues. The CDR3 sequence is CASSPLPGQGRGNVAGELFF. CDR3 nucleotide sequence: TGTGCCAGCAGCCCATTACCGGGACAGGGAAGGGGCAACGTGGCCGGGGAGCTGTTTTTT.

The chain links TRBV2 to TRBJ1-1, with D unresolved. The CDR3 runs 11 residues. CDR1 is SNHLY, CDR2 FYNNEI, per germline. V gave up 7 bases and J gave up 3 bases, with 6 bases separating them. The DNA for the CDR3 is TGTGCCAGCATGGTATACACTGAAGCTTTCTTT. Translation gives CASMVYTEAFF.

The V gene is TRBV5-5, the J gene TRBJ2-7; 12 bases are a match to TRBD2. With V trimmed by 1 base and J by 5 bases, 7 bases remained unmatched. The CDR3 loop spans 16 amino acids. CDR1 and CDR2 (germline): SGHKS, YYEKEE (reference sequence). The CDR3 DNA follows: TGTGCCAGCAGCTTGAGACTAGCGGGAGTCTGGGACGAGCAGTACTTC. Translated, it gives CASSLRLAGVWDEQYF.

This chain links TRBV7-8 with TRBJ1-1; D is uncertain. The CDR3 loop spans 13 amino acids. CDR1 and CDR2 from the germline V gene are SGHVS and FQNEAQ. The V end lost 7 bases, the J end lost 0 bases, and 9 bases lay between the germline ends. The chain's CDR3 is CASNFRLNTEAFF. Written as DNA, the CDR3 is TGTGCCAGCAACTTTCGACTGAACACTGAAGCTTTCTTT.

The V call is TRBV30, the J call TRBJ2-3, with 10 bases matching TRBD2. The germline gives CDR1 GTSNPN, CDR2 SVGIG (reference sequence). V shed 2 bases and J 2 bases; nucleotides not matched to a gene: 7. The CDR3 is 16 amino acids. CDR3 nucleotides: TGTGCCTGGAGTCGAGGCCTAGCGGGAGTCACAGATACGCAGTATTTT. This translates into CAWSRGLAGVTDTQYF.

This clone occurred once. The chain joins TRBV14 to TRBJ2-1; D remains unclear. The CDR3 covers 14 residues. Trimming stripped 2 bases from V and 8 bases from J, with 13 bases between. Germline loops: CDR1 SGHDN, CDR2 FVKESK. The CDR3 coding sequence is TGTGCCAGCAGCCAATTAATTAGTGGTGATGAGCAGTTCTTC. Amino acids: CASSQLISGDEQFF.

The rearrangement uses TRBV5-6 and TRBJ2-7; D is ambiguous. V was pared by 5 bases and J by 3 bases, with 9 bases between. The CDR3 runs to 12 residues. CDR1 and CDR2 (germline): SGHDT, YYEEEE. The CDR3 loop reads CASSSEGYEQYF. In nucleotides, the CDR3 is TGTGCCAGCAGTTCTGAAGGCTACGAGCAGTACTTC.

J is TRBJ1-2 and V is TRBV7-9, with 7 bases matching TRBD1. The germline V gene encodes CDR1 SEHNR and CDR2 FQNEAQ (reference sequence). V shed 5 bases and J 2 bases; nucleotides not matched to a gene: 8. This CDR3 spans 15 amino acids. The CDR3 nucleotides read TGTGCCAGCAGCACGCCCAGGGGGGAAAACTATGGCTACACCTTC. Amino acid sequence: CASSTPRGENYGYTF.

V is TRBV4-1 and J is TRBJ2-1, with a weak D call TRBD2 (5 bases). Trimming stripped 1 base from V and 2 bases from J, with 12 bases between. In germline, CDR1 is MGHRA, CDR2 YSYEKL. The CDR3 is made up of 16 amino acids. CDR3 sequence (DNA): TGCGCCAGCAGCCAAGTCTTAACTAGTACCTACAATGAGCAGTTCTTC. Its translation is CASSQVLTSTYNEQFF.

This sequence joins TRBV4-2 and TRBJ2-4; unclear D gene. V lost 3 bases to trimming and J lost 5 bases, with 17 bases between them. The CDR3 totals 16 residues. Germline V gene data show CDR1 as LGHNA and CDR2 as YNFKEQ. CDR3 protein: CASSHGEGSIENIQYF. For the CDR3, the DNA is TGTGCCAGCAGCCACGGTGAAGGGTCGATCGAAAACATTCAGTACTTC.

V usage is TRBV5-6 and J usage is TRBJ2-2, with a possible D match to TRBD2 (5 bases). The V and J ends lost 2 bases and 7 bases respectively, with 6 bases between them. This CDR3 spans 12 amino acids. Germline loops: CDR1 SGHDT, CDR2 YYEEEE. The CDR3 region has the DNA TGTGCCAGCAGCTTCGGGGACGGGGAGCTGTTTTTT. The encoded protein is CASSFGDGELFF.

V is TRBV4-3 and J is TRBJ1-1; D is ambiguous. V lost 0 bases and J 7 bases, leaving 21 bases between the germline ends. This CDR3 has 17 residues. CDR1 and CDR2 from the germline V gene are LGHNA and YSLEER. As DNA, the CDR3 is TGCGCCAGCAGCCAAGATTCTGAGACCTGGGTCGACCGTGAAGCTTTCTTT. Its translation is CASSQDSETWVDREAFF.